These 3 T cell receptor beta chains share one sample of origin, sequenced in a study of OX40 agonist ivuxolimab in advanced cancers. The method was immunoSEQ multiplex PCR; TCRdb's version includes in-frame clones alone and lacks a portion of them. The sample comprises some 70,000 clones, roughly nine tenths of which are singletons, and approximately 0.32% rests with the top ten. The sequencing used CD4+ or CD8+ T cells sorted from blood, collected in a trial of the OX40 agonist ivuxolimab. The receptors derive from an adult with an advanced solid tumor such as melanoma, head and neck, liver or kidney cancer.

The V call is TRBV6-1, the J call TRBJ2-5; 11 nucleotides align to TRBD2. V lost 2 bases to trimming and J lost 4 bases; unmatched junction nucleotides: 6. The CDR3 is 16 residues long. The germline V gene encodes CDR1 MNHNS and CDR2 SASEGT. CDR3 loop: CASSENSGRAIETQYF. The CDR3 DNA sequence: TGTGCCAGCAGTGAAAATAGCGGGAGGGCCATAGAGACCCAGTACTTC.

The chain joins TRBV29-1 to TRBJ1-4; D gene uncertain. Per germline, CDR1 SQVTM and CDR2 ANQGSEA. The CDR3 runs to 15 residues. Trimming removed 6 bases at V and 4 bases at J, with 18 bases between. The DNA of the CDR3 is TGCAGCGTAAAGATGGGCCAAGGGCGTAATGAAAAACTGTTTTTT. It is translated as CSVKMGQGRNEKLFF.

The chain recombines TRBV28 with TRBJ2-7; 7 bases fit TRBD1. Unmatched junction bases numbered 5, after V lost 5 bases and J lost 4 bases. The V gene's germline CDR1 is MDHEN and CDR2 SYDVKM. CDR3 length: 13 residues. The CDR3 is CASSNTDRYEQYF. The CDR3 DNA reads TGTGCCAGCAGTAATACGGACAGGTACGAGCAGTACTTC.